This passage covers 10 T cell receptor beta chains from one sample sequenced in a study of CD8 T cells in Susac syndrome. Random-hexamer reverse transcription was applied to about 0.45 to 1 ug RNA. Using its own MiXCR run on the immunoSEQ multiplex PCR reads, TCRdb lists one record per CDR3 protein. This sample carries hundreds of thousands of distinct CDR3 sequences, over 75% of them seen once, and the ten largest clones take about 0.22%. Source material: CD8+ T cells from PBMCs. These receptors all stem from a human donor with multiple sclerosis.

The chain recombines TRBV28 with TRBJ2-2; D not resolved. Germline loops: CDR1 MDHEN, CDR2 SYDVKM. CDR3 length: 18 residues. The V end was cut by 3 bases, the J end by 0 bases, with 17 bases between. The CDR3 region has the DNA TGTGCCAGCAGTTTCGGAAGGGCTCCGACCCCGAACACCGGGGAGCTGTTTTTT. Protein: CASSFGRAPTPNTGELFF.

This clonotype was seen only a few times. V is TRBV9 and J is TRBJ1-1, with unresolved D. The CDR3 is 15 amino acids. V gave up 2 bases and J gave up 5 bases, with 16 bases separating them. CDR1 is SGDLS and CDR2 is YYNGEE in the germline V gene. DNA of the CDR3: TGTGCCAGCAGCGTGGGCCTCTCTGACGGGACTGAAGCTTTCTTT. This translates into CASSVGLSDGTEAFF.

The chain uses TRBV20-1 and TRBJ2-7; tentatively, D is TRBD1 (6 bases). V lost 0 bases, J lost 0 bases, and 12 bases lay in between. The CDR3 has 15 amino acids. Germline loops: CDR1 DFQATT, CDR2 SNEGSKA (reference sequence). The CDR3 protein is CSARDGGSPSYEQYF. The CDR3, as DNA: TGCAGTGCTAGAGATGGGGGCTCTCCCTCCTACGAGCAGTACTTC.

In DNA form, the CDR3 reads TGTGCCAGTAGTCCCTGGACTGTTAATCAGCCCCAGCATTTT. The encoded protein is CASSPWTVNQPQHF. V gene TRBV19 combines with J gene TRBJ1-5; D unresolved. Trimming stripped 5 bases from V and 4 bases from J, with 12 bases between. CDR1 and CDR2 from the germline V gene are LNHDA and SQIVND (reference sequence). The CDR3 covers 14 residues.

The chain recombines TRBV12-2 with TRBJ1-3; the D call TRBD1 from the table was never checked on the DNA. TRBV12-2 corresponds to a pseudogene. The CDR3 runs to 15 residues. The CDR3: CASRFGPNPVYTIYF. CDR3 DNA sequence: TGTGCAAGTCGCTTCGGCCCCAACCCCGTATACACCATATATTTT.

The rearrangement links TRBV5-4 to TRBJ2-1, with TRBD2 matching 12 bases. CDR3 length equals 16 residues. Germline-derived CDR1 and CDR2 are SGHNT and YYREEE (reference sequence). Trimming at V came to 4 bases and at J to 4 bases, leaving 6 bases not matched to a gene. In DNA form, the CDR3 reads TGTGCCAGCAGCAAGGGGACTAGCGGGCCGTACAATGAGCAGTTCTTC. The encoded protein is CASSKGTSGPYNEQFF.

The CDR3 coding sequence is TGTGCCAGCAGCCAAGTGGGTGCTGAAGCTTTCTTT. Protein product: CASSQVGAEAFF. The V gene is TRBV7-9, the J gene TRBJ1-1, with no clear D. The germline V gene encodes CDR1 SEHNR and CDR2 FQNEAQ (reference sequence). The CDR3 runs 12 residues. The V end lost 5 bases, the J end lost 6 bases, and 10 bases lay between the germline ends.

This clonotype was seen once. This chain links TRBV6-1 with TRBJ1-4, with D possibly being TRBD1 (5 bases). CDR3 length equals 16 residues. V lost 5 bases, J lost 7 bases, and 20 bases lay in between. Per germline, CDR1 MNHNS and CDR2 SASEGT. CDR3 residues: CASSPRDSRTGEKLFF. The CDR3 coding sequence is TGTGCCAGCAGTCCTCGGGACTCACGAACGGGTGAAAAACTGTTTTTT.

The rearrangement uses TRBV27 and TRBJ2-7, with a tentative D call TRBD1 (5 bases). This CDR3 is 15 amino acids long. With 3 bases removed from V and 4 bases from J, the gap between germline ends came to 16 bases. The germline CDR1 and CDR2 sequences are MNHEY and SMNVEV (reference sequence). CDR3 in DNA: TGTGCCAGCAGTTTCGGAGTGGCAGGGCGATACGAGCAGTACTTC. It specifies CASSFGVAGRYEQYF.

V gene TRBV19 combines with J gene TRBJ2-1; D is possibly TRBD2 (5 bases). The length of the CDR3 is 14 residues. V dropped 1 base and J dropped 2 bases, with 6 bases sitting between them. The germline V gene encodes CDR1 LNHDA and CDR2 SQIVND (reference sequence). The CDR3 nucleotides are TGTGCCAGTAGTATAGCCGGGACCTACAATGAGCAGTTCTTC. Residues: CASSIAGTYNEQFF.